Below, 24 T cell receptor beta chains from the same sample are listed, as sequenced in a study of beta chain features in type 1 diabetes. Expressed TCRB transcripts were sequenced because the isolated RNA had all been reverse transcribed beforehand. Sequencing was performed with immunoSEQ multiplex PCR; in TCRdb, only in-frame clones are kept and a portion is missing. The data show 150,000 to 190,000 clones, 11% seen once. The sample consisted of central memory CD4+ T cells from blood. The receptor source for this set is a man aged 18 to 29 in good health.

This clone came up many times. The chain couples TRBV30 to TRBJ1-2; D is perhaps TRBD1 (5 bases). This CDR3 region has 13 residues. Germline-derived CDR1 and CDR2 are GTSNPN and SVGIG (reference sequence). V shed 7 bases and J shed 5 bases, with 17 bases lying between them. CDR3 protein: CASIRDLSYGYTF. Written as DNA, the CDR3 is TGTGCCTCAATCCGGGACCTCTCATATGGCTACACCTTC.

This clone was detected many times. The chain has TRBV7-2 and TRBJ2-1; the match to TRBD1 covers 7 bases. The CDR3 has 14 amino acids. The V gene end was trimmed by 4 bases and the J gene end by 15 bases; junction bases not matched to a gene: 15. CDR1 is SGHTA, CDR2 FQGNSA, per germline. DNA of the CDR3: TGTGCCAGCAGCTCTAACTCGCCGGGACAGATATCGTTCTTC. Encoded protein: CASSSNSPGQISFF.

The CDR3 bases are TGTGCCAGCAGCTTACTAAAGACCGGGTCGTTTAATGAAAAACTGTTTTTT. Translation: CASSLLKTGSFNEKLFF. The rearrangement joins TRBV7-2 to TRBJ1-4; D gene unclear. Germline CDR1 and CDR2: SGHTA and FQGNSA. The CDR3 totals 17 residues. The V gene lost 2 bases and the J gene lost 4 bases, with 17 bases spanning the gap.

The chain employs TRBV7-9 and TRBJ2-7; a possible D gene is TRBD2 (5 bases). CDR1 is SEHNR and CDR2 is FQNEAQ in the germline V gene (reference sequence). This CDR3 comprises 14 residues. The ends were cut back, 2 bases at V and 5 bases at J, with 13 bases in the middle. CDR3 sequence (DNA): TGTGCCAGCAGCTTAACTAGGGTAATAGACGAGCAGTACTTC. Translating gives CASSLTRVIDEQYF.

The CDR3 sequence is CAISDPASVFYEQYF. The CDR3 DNA reads as TGTGCCATCAGTGATCCGGCTAGCGTCTTCTACGAGCAGTACTTC. The V and J genes are TRBV10-3 and TRBJ2-7, with a possible D match to TRBD2 (6 bases). Germline lookup yields CDR1 ENHRY and CDR2 SYGVKD. This CDR3 region has 15 residues. The V gene lost 3 bases and the J gene lost 3 bases, with 15 bases spanning the gap.

The chain joins TRBV5-4 to TRBJ1-6, with unresolved D. With 1 base removed from V and 8 bases from J, the gap between germline ends came to 10 bases. Germline loops: CDR1 SGHNT, CDR2 YYREEE (reference sequence). This CDR3 region has 14 residues. The DNA for the CDR3 is TGTGCCAGCAGCTTGAATCGGTTGGATTCACCCCTCCACTTT. It encodes CASSLNRLDSPLHF.

The chain combines TRBV27 with TRBJ2-7, with 7 positions matching TRBD2. The germline CDR1 and CDR2 sequences are MNHEY and SMNVEV (reference sequence). There are 17 residues in the CDR3. The ends lost 2 bases at V and 0 bases at J; junction bases unmatched: 10. CDR3 protein: CASSLSVIGGSSYEQYF. CDR3 nucleotides: TGTGCCAGCAGTTTAAGCGTCATCGGGGGGAGCTCCTACGAGCAGTACTTC.

This chain joins TRBV5-6 and TRBJ1-1; D gene ambiguous. Between the trimmed V and J ends, which lost 3 bases and 8 bases, there was a span of 14 bases. The CDR3 totals 13 residues. Per germline, CDR1 SGHDT and CDR2 YYEEEE. The CDR3 spells CASSSIRGSEAFF. The CDR3 nucleotides are TGTGCCAGCAGCTCTATCCGAGGGTCGGAAGCTTTCTTT.

This chain links TRBV6-1 with TRBJ2-1; D could derive from TRBD1 or TRBD2 (5 bases each). Trimming took 4 bases from V and 2 from J, leaving 12 bases between them. The germline V gene encodes CDR1 MNHNS and CDR2 SASEGT. This CDR3 contains 15 residues. CDR3 loop: CASSVGDQPYNEQFF. CDR3 DNA sequence: TGTGCCAGCAGTGTGGGGGACCAACCCTACAATGAGCAGTTCTTC.

There are a few counts of this clone. The chain has TRBV5-4 and TRBJ1-4; D is possibly TRBD1 (5 bases). Between the trimmed V and J ends, which lost 7 bases and 5 bases, there was a span of 15 bases. From germline, CDR1 is SGHNT and CDR2 YYREEE (reference sequence). The CDR3 is made up of 14 amino acids. The CDR3 protein is CASAIRDGNEKLFF. The DNA for the CDR3 is TGTGCCAGCGCCATCCGGGACGGGAATGAAAAACTGTTTTTT.

Only a few counts were recorded for this clone. The V gene is TRBV18, the J gene TRBJ2-7, with D maybe TRBD2 (6 bases). This CDR3 spans 15 amino acids. Trimming pared 2 bases from V and 1 base from J, leaving 12 bases between. Germline lookup yields CDR1 KGHSH and CDR2 LQKENI. CDR3 sequence: CASSPKGTGSYEQYF. The CDR3 DNA reads as TGTGCCAGCTCACCAAAAGGGACTGGGTCCTACGAGCAGTACTTC.

The V and J genes are TRBV30 and TRBJ1-6; D possibly corresponds to TRBD1 (5 bases). V was clipped by 7 bases and J by 10 bases, with 14 bases between them. Germline V gene data show CDR1 as GTSNPN and CDR2 as SVGIG (reference sequence). CDR3 length equals 12 residues. CDR3 in amino acids: CASGRQDSPLHF. In nucleotides, the CDR3 is TGTGCCTCAGGGAGGCAGGACTCACCCCTCCACTTT.

This clone was picked up a small number of times. V is TRBV28 and J is TRBJ2-1; D remains ambiguous. CDR1 MDHEN and CDR2 SYDVKM come from the germline V gene. The V end was cut by 3 bases, the J end by 8 bases, with 8 bases between. This CDR3 comprises 12 residues. This CDR3 reads CASSFREDEQFF. In DNA, the CDR3 is TGTGCCAGCAGTTTCCGTGAGGATGAGCAGTTCTTC.

The chain combines TRBV6-6 with TRBJ2-2, with 10 bases fitting TRBD1. V gave up 2 bases and J gave up 6 bases; unmatched junction bases: 3. This CDR3 has 15 amino acids. In germline, CDR1 is MNHNY, CDR2 SVGAGI (reference sequence). The CDR3 sequence: CASSYPGQGAGELFF. The DNA for the CDR3 is TGTGCCAGCAGTTACCCCGGACAGGGGGCCGGGGAGCTGTTTTTT.

This clone was seen a few times. The genes are TRBV6-5 and TRBJ1-2; 9 bases are a match to TRBD1. V lost 5 bases, J lost 6 bases, and 4 bases stayed unmatched. The CDR3 has 13 amino acids. The germline V gene has CDR1 MNHEY and CDR2 SVGAGI. CDR3 nucleotides: TGTGCCAGCAGTAAACAGGGGGCTGATGGCTACACCTTC. Amino acid sequence: CASSKQGADGYTF.

Regarding this clone: Different DNA sequences within this sample yield the same CDR3. The chain couples TRBV11-3 to TRBJ2-7, with a possible D match to TRBD2 (5 bases). V lost 5 bases and J 0 bases, leaving 11 bases between the germline ends. The CDR3 totals 14 residues. The germline gives CDR1 SGHNT, CDR2 YENEEA. The CDR3 DNA is TGTGCCAGCAGCCGAGGGCAGAGCTCCTACGAGCAGTACTTC. As protein: CASSRGQSSYEQYF.

This clone was seen a few times. The rearrangement links TRBV5-1 to TRBJ1-2; a possible D gene is TRBD1 (5 bases). The CDR3 consists of 15 residues. Looked up from germline, CDR1 is SGHRS and CDR2 is YFSETQ. Trimming took 0 bases from V and 6 from J, leaving 15 bases between them. The CDR3 nucleotides are TGCGCCAGCAGCTTGGTGGGGCACCTGACAGATGGCTACACCTTC. Its protein product is CASSLVGHLTDGYTF.

The chain's CDR3 is CASSLKGQAYEQYF. In DNA form, the CDR3 reads TGTGCCAGCAGCTTAAAGGGACAGGCCTACGAGCAGTACTTC. This sequence joins TRBV7-9 and TRBJ2-7; TRBD1 agrees at 8 bases. CDR1 SEHNR and CDR2 FQNEAQ come from the germline V gene (reference sequence). V shed 2 bases and J 2 bases; nucleotides not matched to a gene: 2. The CDR3 runs 14 residues.

Remarks on this clone: Other DNA sequences from this sample encode an identical CDR3 as well. The chain carries TRBV29-1 and TRBJ1-4; no firm D call. The CDR3 has 13 residues. V lost 1 base to trimming and J lost 0 bases, with 3 bases between them. Germline CDR1 is SQVTM and CDR2 is ANQGSEA. CDR3 nucleotide sequence: TGCAGCGTTGAAGGTGCAACTAATGAAAAACTGTTTTTT. Amino acids: CSVEGATNEKLFF.

The J gene is TRBJ2-7, the V gene TRBV6-5; D possibly matches TRBD1 or TRBD2 (5 bases each). Germline V gene lookup returns CDR1 MNHEY and CDR2 SVGAGI. This CDR3 spans 13 amino acids. V lost 6 bases to trimming and J lost 7 bases, with 16 bases between them. The CDR3 sequence is CASRSGTMGEQYF. Here the CDR3 DNA reads TGTGCCAGCAGGTCCGGGACCATGGGGGAGCAGTACTTC.

The chain is built from TRBV6-6 and TRBJ1-6; D remains unclear. Per germline, CDR1 MNHNY and CDR2 SVGAGI (reference sequence). Trimming removed 10 bases from V and 0 bases from J, with 7 bases in between. The CDR3 consists of 13 residues. For the CDR3, the DNA is TGTGCCATTAAGGGCTCCTATAATTCACCCCTCCACTTT. The encoded protein is CAIKGSYNSPLHF.

The rearrangement joins TRBV7-2 to TRBJ2-5, with D possibly TRBD1 on 6 matching bases. Trimming left V 6 bases short and J 1 base short, with 9 bases between. CDR3 length: 13 residues. CDR1 SGHTA and CDR2 FQGNSA come from the germline V gene. CDR3 protein: CASSYRVQETQYF. Written as DNA, the CDR3 is TGTGCCAGCAGTTACAGGGTCCAAGAGACCCAGTACTTC.

The chain combines TRBV11-2 with TRBJ2-1; 8 nucleotides match TRBD2. V shed 1 base and J 9 bases; nucleotides not matched to a gene: 11. This CDR3 has 16 amino acids. Looked up from germline, CDR1 is SGHAT and CDR2 is FQNNGV. This CDR3 is CASSLGSGRATGEQFF. The CDR3 nucleotides are TGTGCCAGCAGCTTAGGGTCCGGGAGGGCCACCGGTGAGCAGTTCTTC.

The chain links TRBV15 to TRBJ2-5; 8 bases map to TRBD1. Germline CDR1 LNHNV, CDR2 YYDKDF (reference sequence). Germline trimming cut 1 base from V and 2 bases from J; bases unmatched to any gene: 3. This CDR3 region has 15 residues. The CDR3 loop is CATSRGGTGQETQYF. CDR3 nucleotides: TGTGCCACCAGCAGAGGGGGGACAGGTCAAGAGACCCAGTACTTC.